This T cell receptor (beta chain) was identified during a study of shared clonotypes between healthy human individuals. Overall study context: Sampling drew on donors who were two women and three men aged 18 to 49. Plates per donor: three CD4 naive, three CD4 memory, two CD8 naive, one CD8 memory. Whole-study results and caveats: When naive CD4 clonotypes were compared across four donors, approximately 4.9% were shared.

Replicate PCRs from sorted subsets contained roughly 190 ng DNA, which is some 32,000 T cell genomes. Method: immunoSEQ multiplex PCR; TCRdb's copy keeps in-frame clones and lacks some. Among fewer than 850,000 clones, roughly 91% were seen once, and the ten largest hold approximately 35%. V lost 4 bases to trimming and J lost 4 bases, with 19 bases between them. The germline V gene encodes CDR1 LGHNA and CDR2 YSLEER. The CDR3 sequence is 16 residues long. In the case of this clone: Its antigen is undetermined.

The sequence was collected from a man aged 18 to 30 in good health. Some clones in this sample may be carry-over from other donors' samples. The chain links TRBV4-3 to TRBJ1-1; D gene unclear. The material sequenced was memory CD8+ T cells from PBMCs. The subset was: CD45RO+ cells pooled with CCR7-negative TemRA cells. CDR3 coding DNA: TGCGCCAGCAGCCGCCACCGCAGTCGGGGTTCCACTGAAGCTTTCTTT. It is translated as CASSRHRSRGSTEAFF.